This passage covers 23 T cell receptor beta chains from one sample sequenced in a study of T-cell memory formation after mild COVID-19. TCRdb analysed the 5' RACE reads with MiXCR anew, one entry per CDR3 protein. The sample lists about 350,000 distinct CDR3 sequences, roughly 13% occurring once. The specimen was PBMCs or a T cell subset sorted from them (not recorded which). All receptors derive from a man younger than 30 who had mild COVID-19 (a few samples of this study predate the infection). Cell type and time point are not known.

The chain joins TRBV20-1 to TRBJ2-3; perhaps TRBD2 as D (6 bases). The V and J ends lost 0 bases and 9 bases respectively, with 25 bases between them. Looked up from germline, CDR1 is DFQATT and CDR2 is SNEGSKA (reference sequence). The CDR3 sequence is 17 residues long. Written as DNA, the CDR3 is TGCAGTGCTAGAGACCCCCGAACTAGCCCAACTTTCGTGACGCAGTATTTT. Its protein product is CSARDPRTSPTFVTQYF.

At least ten counts were recorded for this clonotype. The gene calls are TRBV20-1 and TRBJ2-1, with D tentatively TRBD1 or TRBD2 (6 bases each). The CDR3 is made up of 16 amino acids. V shed 0 bases and J shed 5 bases, with 17 bases lying between them. Germline CDR1 DFQATT, CDR2 SNEGSKA (reference sequence). The CDR3: CSARDTGGYDHNEQFF. The CDR3 DNA follows: TGCAGTGCTAGAGATACCGGGGGCTACGACCACAATGAGCAGTTCTTC.

This clonotype turned up a few times. The chain has TRBV10-3 and TRBJ2-5; 7 bases match TRBD1. CDR3 length equals 16 residues. Germline CDR1 reads ENHRY; CDR2 reads SYGVKD. The V gene end was trimmed by 0 bases and the J gene end by 5 bases; junction bases not matched to a gene: 9. The CDR3 protein is CAISESQTGSRETQYF. The CDR3 DNA sequence: TGTGCCATCAGTGAGTCTCAGACAGGGTCGAGGGAGACCCAGTACTTC.

This chain links TRBV20-1 with TRBJ1-2, with D perhaps matching TRBD1 (6 bases). Germline assignment: CDR1 DFQATT and CDR2 SNEGSKA (reference sequence). This CDR3 comprises 16 residues. V was cut by 8 bases and J by 7 bases, with 29 bases left in between. The CDR3 DNA reads as TGCAGTTCCTCCGGGGGATACAGGGAACGCGGTGGTGGCTACACCTTC. Translation gives CSSSGGYRERGGGYTF.

The chain joins TRBV6-2 or TRBV6-3 to TRBJ2-1, with D possibly being TRBD2 (5 bases). V was clipped by 6 bases and J by 3 bases, with 12 bases between them. The V gene's germline CDR1 is MNHEY and CDR2 SVGEGT. The CDR3 spans 14 residues. CDR3 DNA: TGTGCCAGCAGGCCAGCGGTGATCTACAATGAGCAGTTCTTC. Its protein is CASRPAVIYNEQFF.

The gene calls are TRBV20-1 and TRBJ1-4, with D possibly matching TRBD1 (6 bases). CDR1 is DFQATT and CDR2 is SNEGSKA in the germline V gene (reference sequence). V was pared by 5 bases and J by 14 bases, with 21 bases between. The CDR3 covers 13 residues. As DNA, the CDR3 is TGCAGTGCTCAGGGACGGCCGCAGGGGATTCTGTTTTTT. Its translation is CSAQGRPQGILFF.

The chain carries TRBV6-5 and TRBJ2-1; 9 bases line up with TRBD2. The CDR3 length is 13 residues. The ends lost 6 bases at V and 13 bases at J; junction bases unmatched: 10. Germline V CDR1 and CDR2: MNHEY, SVGAGI. CDR3 coding DNA: TGTGCCAGCAGGGTAGCGGGGGAAGGCGAACAGTTCTTC. Protein sequence: CASRVAGEGEQFF.

This clonotype was seen many times. The J gene is TRBJ2-1, the V gene TRBV5-1, with 11 bases identical to TRBD2. The junction had 2 bases not matched to a gene; V was cut back by 3 bases and J by 0 bases. The CDR3 sequence is 16 residues long. Germline V CDR1 and CDR2: SGHRS, YFSETQ. Written as DNA, the CDR3 is TGCGCCAGCAGCTCGGGACTAGCGGACTCCTACAATGAGCAGTTCTTC. Residues: CASSSGLADSYNEQFF. Using reference TRBV5-1 and TRBJ2-1 for the parts outside the CDR3, the full variable domain is KAGVTQTPRYLIKTRGQQVTLSCSPISGHRSVSWYQQTPGQGLQFLFEYFSETQRNKGNFPGRFSGRQFSNSRSEMNVSTLELGDSALYLCASSSGLADSYNEQFFGPGTRLTVL.

Points on this clonotype: A much larger clonotype is one base distant, so this may be a read error. The rearrangement joins TRBV2 to TRBJ2-3, with D uncertain. Germline-derived CDR1 and CDR2 are SNHLY and FYNNEI. Trimming pared 4 bases from V and 1 base from J, leaving 12 bases between. The CDR3 consists of 15 residues. In DNA, the CDR3 is TGTGCCAGCAGTGTCGGGCGGTGGGGCACAGATACGCAGTATTTT. Translating gives CASSVGRWGTDTQYF.

The rearrangement uses TRBV25-1 and TRBJ2-7, with 7 bases identical to TRBD1. Germline V gene lookup returns CDR1 MGHDK and CDR2 SYGVNS. Trimming took 2 bases from V and 2 from J; bases not matched to a gene: 9. The CDR3 is made up of 16 amino acids. The CDR3 loop reads CASSERGQADTYEQYF. CDR3 in DNA: TGTGCCAGCAGTGAACGAGGACAGGCTGATACCTACGAGCAGTACTTC.

The chain has TRBV5-5 and TRBJ2-1, with 8 bases that match TRBD2. The CDR3 has 17 amino acids. The trim removed 4 bases at V and 10 bases at J, leaving 19 bases unmatched. Germline V lookup: CDR1 SGHKS, CDR2 YYEKEE (reference sequence). In nucleotides, the CDR3 is TGTGCCAGCAGCCGATCCCCAGGAGGGCGCGGGGGGTCGGAGCAGTTCTTC. Its protein is CASSRSPGGRGGSEQFF.

This clonotype appeared many times. V is TRBV12-3 or TRBV12-4 and J is TRBJ2-2; 11 nucleotides line up with TRBD2. This CDR3 region has 16 residues. The trim removed 3 bases at V and 5 bases at J, leaving 5 bases unmatched. This CDR3 reads CASSFQLAGGTGELFF. Here the CDR3 DNA reads TGTGCCAGCAGTTTTCAGCTAGCGGGGGGTACCGGGGAGCTGTTTTTT.

The sample holds a few counts of this clonotype. V is TRBV9 and J is TRBJ2-3; D call uncertain. Germline CDR1 reads SGDLS; CDR2 reads YYNGEE. The CDR3 runs 15 residues. V was trimmed by 0 bases and J by 0 bases, leaving 8 bases between them. Here the CDR3 DNA reads TGTGCCAGCAGCGTAGGACTTACCAGCACAGATACGCAGTATTTT. Its translation is CASSVGLTSTDTQYF.

This clonotype was found many times. The chain combines TRBV12-3 or TRBV12-4 with TRBJ1-2, with D perhaps matching TRBD1 (6 bases). CDR3 length: 19 residues. Trimming pared 3 bases from V and 8 bases from J, leaving 31 bases between. CDR3 in amino acids: CASSFPPRDRKICIGGYTF. Here the CDR3 DNA reads TGTGCCAGCAGTTTCCCCCCTCGAGACAGGAAAATATGTATTGGGGGCTACACCTTC.

The rearrangement uses TRBV24-1 and TRBJ1-4; 10 bases match TRBD1. The germline CDR1 and CDR2 sequences are KGHDR and SFDVKD. This CDR3 contains 15 residues. Trimming took 9 bases from V and 7 from J; bases not matched to a gene: 10. The CDR3 spells CATLNGDRGCEKLFF. CDR3 DNA: TGTGCCACCTTGAATGGGGACAGGGGCTGTGAAAAACTGTTTTTT.

This chain uses TRBV9 with TRBJ2-1, with 8 positions matching TRBD1. CDR3 length equals 14 residues. V shed 3 bases and J 10 bases; nucleotides not matched to a gene: 9. Germline CDR1 and CDR2: SGDLS and YYNGEE. Here the CDR3 reads CASSAGQGAFEQFF. The DNA for the CDR3 is TGTGCCAGCAGCGCCGGGCAGGGGGCCTTCGAGCAGTTCTTC.

The CDR3 sequence is CASSERERLATDTQYF. As DNA, the CDR3 is TGTGCCAGCAGTGAAAGGGAGAGACTAGCTACAGATACGCAGTATTTT. The chain is built from TRBV6-1 and TRBJ2-3; 7 positions agree with TRBD2. The length of the CDR3 is 16 residues. The V and J ends lost 2 bases and 3 bases, in that order; junction bases with no gene match: 8. Germline loops: CDR1 MNHNS, CDR2 SASEGT.

J is TRBJ2-5 and V is TRBV6-1; D uncertain. The V and J ends lost 6 bases and 3 bases respectively, with 14 bases between them. The germline V gene encodes CDR1 MNHNS and CDR2 SASEGT. This CDR3 is 14 amino acids long. The chain's CDR3 is CASRVGGLKETQYF. DNA for the CDR3: TGTGCCAGCAGGGTTGGTGGGCTTAAAGAGACCCAGTACTTC.

This clonotype was detected a few times. The CDR3 loop is CASSLGPDYTIYF. Here the CDR3 DNA reads TGTGCCAGCAGTCTGGGGCCCGACTACACCATATATTTT. The V and J genes are TRBV28 and TRBJ1-3; maybe TRBD1 (5 bases). The germline V gene encodes CDR1 MDHEN and CDR2 SYDVKM. CDR3 length equals 13 residues. The V end lost 5 bases, the J end lost 8 bases, and 13 bases lay between the germline ends.

The chain has TRBV7-2 and TRBJ1-1; no firm D call. The length of the CDR3 is 15 residues. Per germline, CDR1 SGHTA and CDR2 FQGNSA. With 1 base removed from V and 4 bases from J, the gap between germline ends came to 13 bases. CDR3 sequence reads: CASSLGRNRGTEAFF. CDR3 DNA: TGTGCCAGCAGCTTAGGTCGAAATCGGGGCACTGAAGCTTTCTTT.

The chain is built from TRBV29-1 and TRBJ2-3, with D unresolved. V lost 3 bases to trimming and J lost 4 bases, with 14 bases between them. Germline loops: CDR1 SQVTM, CDR2 ANQGSEA. The length of the CDR3 is 14 residues. CDR3: CSVDLVAKSDTQYF. CDR3 nucleotides: TGCAGCGTTGATTTGGTAGCCAAGTCAGATACGCAGTATTTT.

This clonotype was recorded a few times. V usage is TRBV20-1 and J usage is TRBJ2-3; D is unresolved. V dropped 5 bases and J dropped 4 bases, with 13 bases sitting between them. The CDR3 loop spans 13 amino acids. Germline V gene data show CDR1 as DFQATT and CDR2 as SNEGSKA (reference sequence). The CDR3 is CSASPSESDTQYF. The DNA for the CDR3 is TGCAGTGCTTCCCCTTCAGAGTCAGATACGCAGTATTTT.

Only a few counts were recorded for this clonotype. This chain uses TRBV5-1 with TRBJ2-5; D unclear. The length of the CDR3 is 18 residues. V dropped 0 bases and J dropped 2 bases, with 20 bases sitting between them. Germline V gene sequence: CDR1 SGHRS, CDR2 YFSETQ. The CDR3 here is CASSLARNTRRQQETQYF. DNA of the CDR3: TGCGCCAGCAGCTTGGCCAGGAATACACGCCGGCAGCAAGAGACCCAGTACTTC.